Below are 30 T cell receptor beta chains sequenced from a single sample in a study of blood T cell repertoires in COVID-19. Repertoires were generated with immunoSEQ multiplex PCR, while TCRdb's copy carries only in-frame clones and drops some. The table lists some 120,000 clones, over 80% of them singletons. Material: peripheral blood. The receptors were gathered from a man between 25 and 39 years old with acute or convalescent COVID-19.

The J gene is TRBJ2-5, the V gene TRBV5-1; 10 bases are shared with TRBD2. Germline loops: CDR1 SGHRS, CDR2 YFSETQ. V lost 1 base and J lost 1; bases outside the gene matches: 4. CDR3 size: 16 residues. CDR3 nucleotides: TGCGCCAGCAGCTTGAGTGGACTAGCGGTCCAAGAGACCCAGTACTTC. Translating gives CASSLSGLAVQETQYF. Full variable domain (missing parts from reference TRBV5-1 and TRBJ2-5): KAGVTQTPRYLIKTRGQQVTLSCSPISGHRSVSWYQQTPGQGLQFLFEYFSETQRNKGNFPGRFSGRQFSNSRSEMNVSTLELGDSALYLCASSLSGLAVQETQYFGPGTRLLVL.

The chain couples TRBV5-8 to TRBJ1-1; TRBD1 matches at 8 bases. The CDR3 is made up of 14 amino acids. Trimming cost V 7 bases and J 7 bases; bases outside gene matches: 12. CDR1 is SGHTS, CDR2 YDEGEE, per germline. The CDR3 DNA sequence: TGTGCCAGCCATAATCCGGCAGGGGGCAGTGAAGCTTTCTTT. This sequence encodes CASHNPAGGSEAFF.

This clone has a handful of counts. The J gene is TRBJ2-2, the V gene TRBV14, with D tentatively TRBD1 (6 bases). The CDR3 runs 18 residues. Germline V gives CDR1 SGHDN, CDR2 FVKESK. The V end was cut by 1 base, the J end by 4 bases, with 19 bases between. CDR3 DNA: TGTGCCAGCAGCCAAGGGCCCAACAGGGTGACATTCACCGGGGAGCTGTTTTTT. Amino acid sequence: CASSQGPNRVTFTGELFF. The full variable domain, with the rest looked up from reference TRBV14 and TRBJ2-2, is EAGVTQFPSHSVIEKGQTVTLRCDPISGHDNLYWYRRVMGKEIKFLLHFVKESKQDESGMPNNRFLAERTGGTYSTLKVQPAELEDSGVYFCASSQGPNRVTFTGELFFGEGSRLTVL.

The V and J genes are TRBV5-1 and TRBJ2-2; perhaps TRBD2 as D (5 bases). Trimming pared 1 base from V and 2 bases from J, leaving 12 bases between. The CDR3 spans 16 residues. The germline V gene has CDR1 SGHRS and CDR2 YFSETQ. The CDR3, as DNA: TGCGCCAGCAGCTTGCCCAGCGGAGGAAACACCGGGGAGCTGTTTTTT. This encodes CASSLPSGGNTGELFF. Full variable domain (remainder filled in from reference TRBV5-1 and TRBJ2-2): KAGVTQTPRYLIKTRGQQVTLSCSPISGHRSVSWYQQTPGQGLQFLFEYFSETQRNKGNFPGRFSGRQFSNSRSEMNVSTLELGDSALYLCASSLPSGGNTGELFFGEGSRLTVL.

The chain couples TRBV4-1 to TRBJ1-6; D is uncertain. Trimming removed 1 base from V and 6 bases from J, with 7 bases in between. Germline V gene data show CDR1 as MGHRA and CDR2 as YSYEKL. This CDR3 is 14 amino acids long. The CDR3 DNA follows: TGCGCCAGCAGCCAAGTGTCCCGTAATTCACCCCTCCACTTT. Translation gives CASSQVSRNSPLHF.

This rearrangement joins TRBV30 to TRBJ1-5; possible D gene TRBD1, 6 bases. The CDR3 runs to 13 residues. Trimming removed 5 bases from V and 7 bases from J, with 15 bases in between. Germline CDR1 GTSNPN, CDR2 SVGIG (reference sequence). The CDR3 is CAWGTGLRQPQHF. The CDR3 nucleotides read TGTGCCTGGGGTACAGGGTTACGGCAGCCCCAGCATTTT.

This chain uses TRBV10-3 with TRBJ1-1, with no clear D. With 4 bases removed from V and 4 bases from J, the gap between germline ends came to 10 bases. Germline CDR1 reads ENHRY; CDR2 reads SYGVKD. The CDR3 runs to 13 residues. The CDR3 nucleotides are TGTGCCATCAGTGGCGGGGATGGCACTGAAGCTTTCTTT. Its protein product is CAISGGDGTEAFF.

V is TRBV7-3 and J is TRBJ2-3; D is possibly TRBD2 (5 bases). The CDR3 is 13 amino acids. V lost 4 bases, J lost 2 bases, and 7 bases lay in between. Germline-derived CDR1 and CDR2 are SGHTA and FQGTGA. CDR3 sequence: CASSSDYTDTQYF. The DNA for the CDR3 is TGTGCCAGCAGCTCCGACTACACAGATACGCAGTATTTT.

This rearrangement joins TRBV7-3 to TRBJ2-5; D possibly corresponds to TRBD2 (6 bases). The CDR3 length is 15 residues. Trimming pared 5 bases from V and 2 bases from J, leaving 15 bases between. The germline CDR1 and CDR2 sequences are SGHTA and FQGTGA. The CDR3 DNA follows: TGTGCCAGCAGCCCCATGGGTGGAGGGCAAGAGACCCAGTACTTC. As protein: CASSPMGGGQETQYF.

The chain carries TRBV4-1 and TRBJ1-1; no clear D gene. This CDR3 comprises 16 residues. CDR1 and CDR2 from the germline V gene are MGHRA and YSYEKL. The V end was cut by 0 bases, the J end by 0 bases, with 11 bases between. CDR3 sequence: CASSQDPAAMNTEAFF. CDR3 sequence (DNA): TGCGCCAGCAGCCAAGATCCGGCAGCGATGAACACTGAAGCTTTCTTT.

V and J are TRBV9 and TRBJ2-2; TRBD1 matches at 8 bases. CDR1 SGDLS and CDR2 YYNGEE come from the germline V gene. Trimming at V came to 3 bases and at J to 5 bases, leaving 9 bases not matched to a gene. The CDR3 loop spans 16 amino acids. This CDR3 is CASSETRTGRTGELFF. CDR3 nucleotides: TGTGCCAGCAGCGAAACGAGGACAGGGAGGACCGGGGAGCTGTTTTTT.

CDR3 DNA sequence: TGTGCCAGCTCTCTAGCCTATCTCTACAATGAGCAGTTCTTC. The encoded protein is CASSLAYLYNEQFF. The chain links TRBV6-5 to TRBJ2-1, with TRBD2 as a possible D gene (5 bases). Per germline, CDR1 MNHEY and CDR2 SVGAGI. There are 14 residues in the CDR3. Deletions cut 8 bases from V and 3 bases from J, with 14 bases between.

As to this clone: Other DNA sequences in this specimen translate into the identical CDR3. The chain links TRBV9 to TRBJ2-1, with D maybe TRBD2 (5 bases). This CDR3 spans 15 amino acids. Germline CDR1 reads SGDLS; CDR2 reads YYNGEE. V shed 0 bases and J shed 1 base, with 8 bases lying between them. The CDR3 sequence is CASSVGGGSYNEQFF. Written as DNA, the CDR3 is TGTGCCAGCAGCGTAGGTGGCGGGTCCTACAATGAGCAGTTCTTC. The full variable domain, its missing parts supplied by reference TRBV9 and TRBJ2-1, is DSGVTQTPKHLITATGQRVTLRCSPRSGDLSVYWYQQSLDQGLQFLIQYYNGEERAKGNILERFSAQQFPDLHSELNLSSLELGDSALYFCASSVGGGSYNEQFFGPGTRLTVL.

The V call is TRBV11-2, the J call TRBJ1-2, with D uncertain. The CDR3 length is 14 residues. V gave up 0 bases and J gave up 5 bases, with 10 bases separating them. Germline V CDR1 and CDR2: SGHAT, FQNNGV. As DNA, the CDR3 is TGTGCCAGCAGCTTAGAGGGCAGGTTTTATGGCTACACCTTC. Translated: CASSLEGRFYGYTF.

The rearrangement uses TRBV30 and TRBJ1-6; TRBD1 is a possible D gene (5 bases). This CDR3 has 16 amino acids. CDR1 is GTSNPN, CDR2 SVGIG, per germline (reference sequence). Trimming removed 4 bases from V and 0 bases from J, with 13 bases in between. DNA of the CDR3: TGTGCCTGGAACCAGGGCAGTAGCTCCTATAATTCACCCCTCCACTTT. Translation: CAWNQGSSSYNSPLHF.

CDR3 sequence reads: CASSILPGQGSGYGYTF. The CDR3 DNA sequence: TGTGCCAGCAGCATTCTACCGGGACAGGGATCGGGCTATGGCTACACCTTC. V and J are TRBV5-6 and TRBJ1-2; 9 positions match TRBD1. Germline V lookup: CDR1 SGHDT, CDR2 YYEEEE. After removal of 4 bases from V and 4 bases from J, the junction contained 14 bases not matched to a gene. The CDR3 is 17 residues long. Full variable domain (rest looked up from reference TRBV5-6 and TRBJ1-2): DAGVTQSPTHLIKTRGQQVTLRCSPKSGHDTVSWYQQALGQGPQFIFQYYEEEERQRGNFPDRFSGHQFPNYSSELNVNALLLGDSALYLCASSILPGQGSGYGYTFGSGTRLTVV.

The chain is built from TRBV12-3 or TRBV12-4 and TRBJ1-1; D not resolved. This CDR3 has 13 amino acids. V was pared by 8 bases and J by 4 bases, with 14 bases between. The CDR3 DNA reads TGTGCCAGCTCTGTTGCGTCGAGCACTGAAGCTTTCTTT. Translation: CASSVASSTEAFF.

The V and J genes are TRBV19 and TRBJ1-2; 7 bases are a match to TRBD1. The V gene's germline CDR1 is LNHDA and CDR2 SQIVND (reference sequence). Trimming took 7 bases from V and 5 from J; bases not matched to a gene: 7. CDR3 length: 13 amino acids. DNA of the CDR3: TGTGCCAGTACCCCGGGACAGTCATATGGCTACACCTTC. Protein product: CASTPGQSYGYTF.

CDR3 coding DNA: TGTGGAGCCGGAGGGGCCTATGGCTACACCTTC. Amino acid sequence: CGAGGAYGYTF. This chain uses TRBV6-5 with TRBJ1-2; D is possibly TRBD1 (5 bases). The CDR3 covers 11 residues. From germline, CDR1 is MNHEY and CDR2 SVGAGI.

This clone has only one observation. The chain is built from TRBV18 and TRBJ2-3, with no clear D. Germline V lookup: CDR1 KGHSH, CDR2 LQKENI. The CDR3 length is 13 residues. Between the trimmed V and J ends, which lost 2 bases and 4 bases, there was a span of 7 bases. The DNA of the CDR3 is TGTGCCAGCTCACCAGTGGGCCCAGATACGCAGTATTTT. Translated: CASSPVGPDTQYF.

The chain uses TRBV7-3 and TRBJ2-3; a possible D gene is TRBD1 (6 bases). Germline V gene lookup returns CDR1 SGHTA and CDR2 FQGTGA. Trimming removed 4 bases from V and 9 bases from J, with 23 bases in between. The CDR3 is 16 residues long. In DNA, the CDR3 is TGTGCCAGCAGCTCGCACCACTCAGTCCAGGGGAGCACGCAGTATTTT. Residues: CASSSHHSVQGSTQYF.

V gene TRBV9 combines with J gene TRBJ1-5; D is uncertain. CDR1 is SGDLS and CDR2 is YYNGEE in the germline V gene. This CDR3 has 15 residues. The V gene lost 2 bases and the J gene lost 0 bases, with 9 bases spanning the gap. CDR3 residues: CASSVSGNSNQPQHF. The CDR3 DNA reads as TGTGCCAGCAGCGTTTCGGGGAATAGCAATCAGCCCCAGCATTTT. Based on the CDR3 plus reference TRBV9 and TRBJ1-5, the full variable domain is DSGVTQTPKHLITATGQRVTLRCSPRSGDLSVYWYQQSLDQGLQFLIQYYNGEERAKGNILERFSAQQFPDLHSELNLSSLELGDSALYFCASSVSGNSNQPQHFGDGTRLSIL.

This chain links TRBV30 with TRBJ1-1; D remains ambiguous. The germline gives CDR1 GTSNPN, CDR2 SVGIG (reference sequence). The CDR3 has 12 residues. Trimming pared 0 bases from V and 2 bases from J, leaving 4 bases between. DNA of the CDR3: TGTGCCTGGAGTGTACACAACACTGAAGCTTTCTTT. Translation: CAWSVHNTEAFF.

Only one count was recorded for this clone. V gene TRBV10-3 combines with J gene TRBJ2-1, with D perhaps matching TRBD2 (6 bases). V shed 4 bases and J shed 3 bases, with 10 bases lying between them. CDR3 length: 14 amino acids. Germline CDR1 reads ENHRY; CDR2 reads SYGVKD. The CDR3, as DNA: TGTGCCATCAGTGTGGACGGGGGCTACAATGAGCAGTTCTTC. Amino acids: CAISVDGGYNEQFF.

The chain has TRBV6-1 and TRBJ1-5; unclear D gene. This CDR3 region has 13 residues. Deletions cut 1 base from V and 4 bases from J, with 5 bases between. CDR1 is MNHNS, CDR2 SASEGT, per germline. The CDR3 protein is CASSEGQNQPQHF. CDR3 sequence (DNA): TGTGCCAGCAGTGAAGGGCAGAATCAGCCCCAGCATTTT.

The V gene is TRBV6-5, the J gene TRBJ1-2; no clear D gene. Trimming removed 0 bases from V and 6 bases from J, with 11 bases in between. Germline CDR1 MNHEY, CDR2 SVGAGI. This CDR3 is 14 amino acids long. CDR3 sequence reads: CASSYSGRRDGYTF. The CDR3 DNA sequence: TGTGCCAGCAGTTACTCGGGCCGCCGCGATGGCTACACCTTC.

This chain connects TRBV6-5 to TRBJ2-7, with 7 bases fitting TRBD2. The CDR3 totals 15 residues. Trimming took 4 bases from V and 3 from J; bases not matched to a gene: 9. Germline CDR1 MNHEY, CDR2 SVGAGI. The CDR3 DNA reads as TGTGCCAGCAGTTGGGGGGGTTCCGTTGGCTACGAGCAGTACTTC. This translates into CASSWGGSVGYEQYF.

The chain joins TRBV7-9 to TRBJ2-1, with a weak D call TRBD2 (6 bases). Trimming pared 4 bases from V and 10 bases from J, leaving 17 bases between. The CDR3 is 14 amino acids. Germline V gene lookup returns CDR1 SEHNR and CDR2 FQNEAQ (reference sequence). CDR3: CASSSSAAFGEQFF. The DNA for the CDR3 is TGTGCCAGCAGCTCTAGCGCGGCTTTTGGAGAGCAGTTCTTC.

The rearrangement links TRBV27 to TRBJ1-5; 7 nucleotides match TRBD1. Per germline, CDR1 MNHEY and CDR2 SMNVEV (reference sequence). This CDR3 comprises 16 residues. V was clipped by 6 bases and J by 0 bases; unmatched bases: 8. The CDR3 DNA sequence: TGTGCCAGCAGACCTACAGGGGTCTATAGCAATCAGCCCCAGCATTTT. The encoded protein is CASRPTGVYSNQPQHF.

This rearrangement joins TRBV6-5 to TRBJ1-4, with D perhaps matching TRBD1 (5 bases). This CDR3 is built from 13 residues. CDR1 is MNHEY, CDR2 SVGAGI, per germline. V lost 2 bases and J 4 bases, leaving 5 bases between the germline ends. The DNA for the CDR3 is TGTGCCAGCAGTTACGACAGTAATGAAAAACTGTTTTTT. It translates to CASSYDSNEKLFF.